The rows below give T cell receptor beta chains drawn from one sample of a study of CD8+CD57+ T cells in acquired aplastic anemia. TCRdb re-called the reads with MiXCR, one entry per CDR3 protein. The sample has roughly 180,000 distinct CDR3 sequences, around three fifths seen once; the top ten hold about half. Sequenced sample: sorted CD4+, CD8+, or CD8+CD57+ T cells (not recorded which) from PBMCs. The receptors here all came from a human donor with severe aplastic anemia or a healthy control (not recorded which). Both conserved end residues are part of each CDR3. D genes are given only for firm matches. Size is stated for part of the rows, as once, few or many counts, or as a class when the clone is expanded.

abundance: -
v_gene: TRBV20-1
j_gene: TRBJ1-2
d_gene: -
len: 12
CDR3aa: CSASGGLYGYTF
CDR3nt: TGCAGTGCTAGTGGCGGGCTATATGGCTACACCTTC

abundance: many
v_gene: TRBV5-8
j_gene: TRBJ2-7
d_gene: -
len: 13
CDR3aa: CAIRGLPTYEQYF
CDR3nt: TGTGCCATCCGAGGACTGCCGACCTACGAGCAGTACTTC

abundance: -
v_gene: TRBV2
j_gene: TRBJ2-7
d_gene: -
len: 14
CDR3aa: CASKDSDSSYEQYF
CDR3nt: TGTGCCAGCAAAGACAGTGACAGTTCCTACGAGCAGTACTTC

abundance: many
v_gene: TRBV5-6
j_gene: TRBJ2-5
d_gene: TRBD2
len: 16
CDR3aa: CASSLSWGGVQETQYF
CDR3nt: TGTGCCAGCAGCTTGTCCTGGGGGGGGGTTCAGGAGACCCAGTACTTC

abundance: -
v_gene: TRBV5-1
j_gene: TRBJ2-6
d_gene: -
len: 13
CDR3aa: CASRGGTVNTEAF
CDR3nt: TGCGCCAGCAGGGGAGGGACAGTCAACACTGAAGCTTTC

abundance: -
v_gene: TRBV7-9
j_gene: TRBJ2-7
d_gene: -
len: 13
CDR3aa: CASSFLGAHEQYF
CDR3nt: TGTGCCAGCAGCTTTCTAGGTGCCCACGAGCAGTACTTC

abundance: -
v_gene: TRBV20-1
j_gene: TRBJ1-2
d_gene: -
len: 14
CDR3aa: CSAREHGTNYGYTF
CDR3nt: TGCAGTGCTAGAGAACACGGGACTAACTATGGCTACACCTTC

abundance: many
v_gene: TRBV6-5
j_gene: TRBJ2-7
d_gene: TRBD2
len: 15
CDR3aa: CASTSLAGGLGEQYF
CDR3nt: TGTGCCAGCACCTCACTGGCGGGGGGTTTGGGTGAGCAGTACTTC

abundance: -
v_gene: TRBV20-1
j_gene: TRBJ1-1
d_gene: TRBD1
len: 15
CDR3aa: CSARDPGQGNTGAFF
CDR3nt: TGCAGTGCTAGAGATCCTGGACAGGGAAACACTGGAGCTTTCTTC

abundance: -
v_gene: TRBV5-1
j_gene: TRBJ2-3
d_gene: -
len: 15
CDR3aa: CASSSRDTGRDTQYF
CDR3nt: TGCGCCAGCAGCTCCCGGGACACGGGGCGGGATACGCAGTATTTT

abundance: -
v_gene: TRBV6-5
j_gene: TRBJ2-5
d_gene: TRBD2
len: 15
CDR3aa: CASSYPSSGGGTQYF
CDR3nt: TGTGCCAGCAGTTATCCTTCTAGCGGGGGGGGGACCCAGTACTTC

abundance: -
v_gene: TRBV29-1
j_gene: TRBJ2-5
d_gene: -
len: 11
CDR3aa: CSGTTSETQYF
CDR3nt: TGCAGCGGGACTACCTCAGAGACCCAGTACTTC

abundance: few
v_gene: TRBV10-2
j_gene: TRBJ1-1
d_gene: -
len: 16
CDR3aa: CASRGSGTNPRTEAFF
CDR3nt: TGCGCCAGCAGGGGATCCGGGACAAACCCGAGGACTGAAGCTTTCTTT

abundance: -
v_gene: TRBV15
j_gene: TRBJ2-7
d_gene: -
len: 15
CDR3aa: CATSSGEQGSYEQYF
CDR3nt: TGTGCCACCAGCAGCGGAGAACAGGGTTCCTACGAGCAGTACTTC

abundance: many
v_gene: TRBV7-9
j_gene: TRBJ1-2
d_gene: -
len: 15
CDR3aa: CASSSPLQFQVGGTF
CDR3nt: TGTGCCAGCAGCTCACCTTTACAGTTTCAGGTGGGAGGCACCTTC

abundance: -
v_gene: TRBV7-8
j_gene: TRBJ2-5
d_gene: TRBD2
len: 17
CDR3aa: CASSLVAGGFYQETQCF
CDR3nt: TGTGCCAGCAGCTTAGTGGCGGGGGGGTTCTACCAAGAGACCCAGTGCTTC

abundance: many
v_gene: TRBV19
j_gene: TRBJ2-7
d_gene: TRBD1
len: 16
CDR3aa: CASSQPWTGGLYEQYF
CDR3nt: TGTGCCAGTAGTCAACCCTGGACAGGGGGCCTCTACGAGCAGTACTTC

abundance: -
v_gene: TRBV10-3
j_gene: TRBJ1-2
d_gene: TRBD1
len: 13
CDR3aa: CAISVGRGHGYTF
CDR3nt: TGTGCCATCAGTGTCGGCAGGGGGCATGGCTACACCTTC

abundance: -
v_gene: TRBV9
j_gene: TRBJ2-7
d_gene: TRBD1
len: 14
CDR3aa: CASRRGQVAYEQYF
CDR3nt: TGTGCCAGCAGACGTGGACAGGTTGCCTACGAGCAGTACTTC

abundance: -
v_gene: TRBV7-9
j_gene: TRBJ2-1
d_gene: -
len: 12
CDR3aa: CASSSRVVEQFF
CDR3nt: TGTGCCAGCAGCAGCAGGGTGGTCGAGCAGTTCTTC

abundance: -
v_gene: TRBV15
j_gene: TRBJ2-2
d_gene: -
len: 13
CDR3aa: CASTPGATGELFF
CDR3nt: TGTGCCAGTACCCCGGGGGCCACCGGGGAGCTGTTTTTT

abundance: -
v_gene: TRBV7-2
j_gene: TRBJ2-1
d_gene: -
len: 15
CDR3aa: CASSLRGSNYNEQFF
CDR3nt: TGTGCCAGCAGCTTAAGGGGCAGCAACTACAATGAGCAGTTCTTC

abundance: once
v_gene: TRBV5-1
j_gene: TRBJ2-7
d_gene: -
len: 15
CDR3aa: CASRTETASSYEQYF
CDR3nt: TGCGCCAGCAGGACGGAGACAGCGAGCTCCTACGAGCAGTACTTC

abundance: -
v_gene: TRBV5-1
j_gene: TRBJ1-1
d_gene: TRBD1
len: 14
CDR3aa: CASSFGTGKPEAFF
CDR3nt: TGCGCCAGCAGCTTCGGGACAGGAAAACCTGAAGCTTTCTTT

abundance: -
v_gene: TRBV19
j_gene: TRBJ2-7
d_gene: -
len: 12
CDR3aa: CASSRQEGEQYF
CDR3nt: TGTGCCAGTAGTAGACAGGAGGGCGAGCAGTACTTC

abundance: few
v_gene: TRBV2
j_gene: TRBJ2-1
d_gene: TRBD2
len: 15
CDR3aa: CASSEAVAGGNEQFF
CDR3nt: TGTGCCAGCAGTGAGGCAGTAGCGGGGGGCAATGAGCAGTTCTTC

abundance: few
v_gene: TRBV19
j_gene: TRBJ1-6
d_gene: -
len: 15
CDR3aa: CASREWGQDNSPLHF
CDR3nt: TGTGCCAGTAGGGAGTGGGGACAAGATAATTCACCCCTCCACTTT

abundance: many
v_gene: TRBV6-4
j_gene: TRBJ2-2
d_gene: -
len: 13
CDR3aa: CASSATETGELFF
CDR3nt: TGTGCCAGCAGCGCCACAGAGACCGGGGAGCTGTTTTTT

abundance: -
v_gene: TRBV7-2
j_gene: TRBJ1-2
d_gene: -
len: 13
CDR3aa: CASKPTGNYGYTF
CDR3nt: TGTGCCAGCAAACCGACGGGGAACTATGGCTACACCTTC

abundance: -
v_gene: TRBV24-1
j_gene: TRBJ2-3
d_gene: -
len: 14
CDR3aa: CATSDFGNTDTQYF
CDR3nt: TGTGCCACCAGTGATTTCGGCAACACAGATACGCAGTATTTT

abundance: -
v_gene: TRBV10-3
j_gene: TRBJ2-5
d_gene: -
len: 13
CDR3aa: CAIRRAIQETQYF
CDR3nt: TGTGCCATCAGGCGGGCCATCCAAGAGACCCAGTACTTC

abundance: many
v_gene: TRBV4-2
j_gene: TRBJ1-3
d_gene: -
len: 16
CDR3aa: CASSPHETGTGNTIYF
CDR3nt: TGTGCCAGCAGCCCACATGAGACGGGCACTGGAAACACCATATATTTT

abundance: few
v_gene: TRBV29-1
j_gene: TRBJ2-5
d_gene: -
len: 14
CDR3aa: CSVGPGVIQETQYF
CDR3nt: TGCAGCGTGGGGCCAGGGGTCATCCAAGAGACCCAGTACTTC

abundance: -
v_gene: TRBV20-1
j_gene: TRBJ2-7
d_gene: -
len: 11
CDR3aa: CSARSFYEQYF
CDR3nt: TGCAGTGCTAGATCATTCTACGAGCAGTACTTC

abundance: few
v_gene: TRBV15
j_gene: TRBJ1-1
d_gene: -
len: 14
CDR3aa: CATSRVAGDTEAFF
CDR3nt: TGTGCCACCAGCAGAGTAGCGGGGGACACTGAAGCTTTCTTT

abundance: many
v_gene: TRBV7-2
j_gene: TRBJ2-4
d_gene: TRBD1
len: 17
CDR3aa: CASSLEARGRSKNIQYF
CDR3nt: TGTGCCAGCAGCTTAGAAGCCAGGGGGCGAAGCAAAAACATTCAGTACTTC

abundance: -
v_gene: TRBV2
j_gene: TRBJ2-3
d_gene: -
len: 16
CDR3aa: CASSEPRGAGTDTQYF
CDR3nt: TGTGCCAGCAGTGAACCGCGAGGGGCTGGCACAGATACGCAGTATTTT

abundance: -
v_gene: TRBV2
j_gene: TRBJ2-1
d_gene: -
len: 15
CDR3aa: CASSAPGTEYNEQFF
CDR3nt: TGTGCCAGCAGCGCCCCCGGGACGGAGTACAATGAGCAGTTCTTC

abundance: -
v_gene: TRBV28
j_gene: TRBJ2-2
d_gene: -
len: 16
CDR3aa: CASSFWAGINTGELFF
CDR3nt: TGTGCCAGCAGTTTCTGGGCAGGGATCAACACCGGGGAGCTGTTTTTT

abundance: -
v_gene: TRBV5-1
j_gene: TRBJ1-1
d_gene: -
len: 14
CDR3aa: CASSSGELNTEAFF
CDR3nt: TGCGCCAGCAGCTCCGGGGAATTGAACACTGAAGCTTTCTTT

abundance: -
v_gene: TRBV25-1
j_gene: TRBJ1-5
d_gene: TRBD1
len: 19
CDR3aa: CASSVSLGQGVMFNQPQHF
CDR3nt: TGTGCCAGCAGTGTATCCCTGGGACAGGGTGTTATGTTCAATCAGCCCCAGCATTTT

abundance: -
v_gene: TRBV5-1
j_gene: TRBJ1-6
d_gene: -
len: 15
CDR3aa: CASSFTGDYNSPLHF
CDR3nt: TGCGCCAGCAGCTTCACAGGTGACTATAATTCACCCCTCCACTTT

abundance: -
v_gene: TRBV7-9
j_gene: TRBJ2-7
d_gene: TRBD2
len: 18
CDR3aa: CASSKGLAGGPGGSEQYF
CDR3nt: TGTGCCAGCAGCAAGGGACTAGCGGGAGGGCCAGGCGGTTCCGAGCAGTACTTC

abundance: once
v_gene: TRBV29-1
j_gene: TRBJ2-1
d_gene: -
len: 11
CDR3aa: CSVSEAGEQFF
CDR3nt: TGCAGCGTAAGCGAAGCCGGTGAGCAGTTCTTC

abundance: -
v_gene: TRBV19
j_gene: TRBJ1-6
d_gene: -
len: 14
CDR3aa: CASSIDGLGSPLHF
CDR3nt: TGTGCCAGTAGTATAGATGGGCTGGGGTCACCCCTCCACTTT

abundance: -
v_gene: TRBV10-3
j_gene: TRBJ2-7
d_gene: -
len: 16
CDR3aa: CAISDLAGMMGYEQYF
CDR3nt: TGTGCCATCAGTGATCTAGCAGGGATGATGGGCTACGAGCAGTACTTC

abundance: many
v_gene: TRBV15
j_gene: TRBJ1-4
d_gene: TRBD1
len: 16
CDR3aa: CATSRDPGQGYEKLFF
CDR3nt: TGTGCCACCAGCAGAGATCCGGGACAGGGATATGAAAAACTGTTTTTT

abundance: -
v_gene: TRBV19
j_gene: TRBJ1-2
d_gene: -
len: 14
CDR3aa: CASTPGGPFYGYTF
CDR3nt: TGTGCCAGTACCCCGGGAGGGCCTTTCTATGGCTACACCTTC

abundance: -
v_gene: TRBV20-1
j_gene: TRBJ2-7
d_gene: -
len: 9
CDR3aa: CSASHEQYF
CDR3nt: TGCAGTGCTAGTCACGAGCAGTACTTC

abundance: few
v_gene: TRBV7-6
j_gene: TRBJ2-1
d_gene: -
len: 17
CDR3aa: CASSLVGSLETYNEQFF
CDR3nt: TGTGCCAGCAGCTTAGTCGGCTCACTAGAGACCTACAATGAGCAGTTCTTC

abundance: -
v_gene: TRBV19
j_gene: TRBJ1-6
d_gene: -
len: 12
CDR3aa: CASSGLNSPLHF
CDR3nt: TGTGCCAGTAGTGGACTAAATTCACCCCTCCACTTT

abundance: -
v_gene: TRBV20-1
j_gene: TRBJ2-1
d_gene: -
len: 14
CDR3aa: CSASPSEEDNEQFF
CDR3nt: TGCAGTGCCAGCCCTAGCGAGGAAGACAATGAGCAGTTCTTC

abundance: -
v_gene: TRBV10-3
j_gene: TRBJ2-2
d_gene: TRBD2
len: 17
CDR3aa: CAISRTSGGTYTGELFF
CDR3nt: TGTGCCATCAGCCGGACTAGCGGGGGAACTTACACCGGGGAGCTGTTTTTT

abundance: -
v_gene: TRBV29-1
j_gene: TRBJ2-5
d_gene: -
len: 13
CDR3aa: CSFELGSQETQYF
CDR3nt: TGCAGCTTCGAGCTGGGGTCCCAAGAGACCCAGTACTTC

abundance: -
v_gene: TRBV5-1
j_gene: TRBJ2-4
d_gene: -
len: 12
CDR3aa: CASSGTRNIQYF
CDR3nt: TGCGCCAGCAGCGGGACAAGAAACATTCAGTACTTC

abundance: -
v_gene: TRBV7-9
j_gene: TRBJ1-2
d_gene: -
len: 14
CDR3aa: CASSPPTGNYGYTF
CDR3nt: TGTGCCAGCAGCCCCCCGACGGGTAACTATGGCTACACCTTC

abundance: few
v_gene: TRBV2
j_gene: TRBJ1-6
d_gene: -
len: 13
CDR3aa: CASSEERGSPLHF
CDR3nt: TGTGCCAGCAGTGAAGAGAGGGGTTCACCCCTCCACTTT

abundance: -
v_gene: TRBV7-9
j_gene: TRBJ2-7
d_gene: TRBD1
len: 15
CDR3aa: CASSLSTGVRGEQYF
CDR3nt: TGTGCCAGCAGCTTATCTACAGGGGTCCGAGGCGAGCAGTACTTC